The sequence of this T cell receptor (beta chain) was determined in a study of metastatic and nonmetastatic thyroid tumors (dated by TCRdb to the early 2020s). For the wider study: The researchers compared repertoires between peripheral blood samples and tumor or nodule tissue samples from patients with malignant or benign thyroid disease. The research as a whole found: In both blood and tumor samples, malignant tumors were reported to have significantly higher TCR beta diversity than benign nodules.

Before undergoing thyroid surgery, none of the patients had been given any kind of treatment. Patient clinical samples collected from 2012 to 2018 were retrospectively analysed using T-cell receptor beta sequencing. Library preparation used PCR. Sequencing relied on an Illumina HiSeq 4000. High-throughput sequencing was used to profile the CDR3 region of the TCR beta-chain in every patient. The study's own analysis went as follows. The researchers built a classifier to tell apart papillary thyroid cancer patients with distant metastasis, based on CDR3 differences among clinicopathological groups. The Shannon index was used to measure repertoire diversity, and the Morisita-Horn index was used to measure how similar tumor and blood repertoires were. The raw public data were reprocessed by TCRdb itself: fastp quality trimming at Q25, MiXCR clonotype calling, in-frame beta chains only. TCRdb's processing, not the study's, gives the V and J calls here. The sample data list about 23,000 clones, and 20% of these were observed just once. Over 25% of the sample goes to the ten largest clones.

This clone showed up many times. Its specific antigen is unknown. No much larger clone is present one base from it, and per-base qualities are unavailable. Trimmed from V: 11 bases; trimmed from J: 2 bases; junction bases lacking a gene match: 10. Reading from cysteine to phenylalanine, the CDR3 counts 14 amino acids. Only the CDR3 DNA is retained, 42 bases long and in frame from the first base. Reading the germline V gene gives CDR1 SNHLY and CDR2 FYNNEI. The sequence derives from a female donor with papillary thyroid cancer or a benign thyroid nodule (not recorded which). Some clones in this sample may be carry-over from other donors' samples. Sample: blood. Here the chain combines TRBV2 and TRBJ1-1, with 8 junctional bases fitting TRBD1. In nucleotides, the sequence is TGTGCCGGACACAGGGGGAAAGGAAACACTGAAGCTTTCTTT. Translated, this is CAGHRGKGNTEAFF.